This passage covers 30 T cell receptor beta chains from one sample sequenced in a study of shared clonotypes between healthy human individuals. This table comes from immunoSEQ multiplex PCR, and its TCRdb copy is limited to in-frame clones, with some not included. Altogether 800,000 to 1,200,000 clones are present, 70% to 80% being singletons, with the ten largest covering more than 0.5%. Sequenced: memory CD4+ T cells from PBMCs. Sample subset: CD45RA-negative fraction. The receptors originated from a man aged 18 to 30 in good health. Some clones in this sample may be carry-over from other donors' samples.

To note about this clone: This is likely an artifact of a read error, given a far larger clone one base away. The chain carries TRBV7-9 and TRBJ2-7; 8 nucleotides line up with TRBD1. Germline-derived CDR1 and CDR2 are SEHNR and FQNEAQ (reference sequence). This CDR3 contains 19 residues. As DNA, the CDR3 is TGTGTCAGCAGCTTAGCGGTGAGAACAGGGGGACTGGGGTCCTACGAGCAGTACTTC. This codes for CVSSLAVRTGGLGSYEQYF.

The V gene is TRBV4-2, the J gene TRBJ2-3; D unclear. The CDR3 sequence is 14 residues long. The germline gives CDR1 LGHNA, CDR2 YNFKEQ. The germline V and J ends were trimmed by 1 base and 3 bases, with 8 bases remaining between them. The CDR3 coding sequence is TGTGCCAGCAGCCAAGCGTTGAGGACAGATACGCAGTATTTT. It yields the protein CASSQALRTDTQYF.

This rearrangement joins TRBV29-1 to TRBJ2-4; TRBD1 might be the D (6 bases). Germline V lookup: CDR1 SQVTM, CDR2 ANQGSEA. The CDR3 runs 14 residues. V lost 3 bases to trimming and J lost 7 bases, with 16 bases between them. The CDR3 nucleotides read TGCAGCGTTGAGACGGGACACCGGGCCAACATTCAGTACTTC. Protein product: CSVETGHRANIQYF.

The table lists this clone with a few counts. The chain joins TRBV27 to TRBJ2-2, with D tentatively TRBD1 (6 bases). The CDR3 contains 15 residues. Trimming took off 8 bases at V and 6 bases at J, with 19 bases between the two ends. Per germline, CDR1 MNHEY and CDR2 SMNVEV (reference sequence). CDR3 region: CASRPSRGWAGELFF. The CDR3 DNA sequence: TGTGCCAGCCGACCGTCCAGGGGCTGGGCCGGGGAGCTGTTTTTT.

The chain has TRBV28 and TRBJ1-2; TRBD1 aligns across 10 bases. This CDR3 contains 16 residues. Germline V CDR1 and CDR2: MDHEN, SYDVKM. The V and J ends lost 2 bases and 0 bases, in that order; junction bases with no gene match: 3. The CDR3: CASSLGGTGANYGYTF. CDR3 in DNA: TGTGCCAGCAGTTTAGGCGGGACAGGGGCTAACTATGGCTACACCTTC.

The chain employs TRBV30 and TRBJ1-2; D gene uncertain. Between the trimmed V and J ends, which lost 0 bases and 8 bases, there was a span of 13 bases. Per germline, CDR1 GTSNPN and CDR2 SVGIG (reference sequence). The CDR3 spans 13 residues. CDR3 sequence (DNA): TGTGCCTGGAGTGTATCGTATAGGGAGGGCTACACCTTC. Residues: CAWSVSYREGYTF.

The rearrangement links TRBV11-3 to TRBJ2-7; 8 bases line up with TRBD2. In germline, CDR1 is SGHNT, CDR2 YENEEA. V lost 0 bases, J lost 4 bases, and 11 bases stayed unmatched. This CDR3 spans 17 amino acids. CDR3: CASSLDHQRENRYEQYF. In DNA form, the CDR3 reads TGTGCCAGCAGCTTAGATCATCAGCGGGAGAATAGGTACGAGCAGTACTTC.

The chain recombines TRBV4-1 with TRBJ2-3, with 12 bases aligning to TRBD2. The CDR3 is 18 amino acids. Germline CDR1 reads MGHRA; CDR2 reads YSYEKL. The V gene end was trimmed by 4 bases and the J gene end by 6 bases; junction bases not matched to a gene: 14. CDR3 amino acids: CASSLTSGRGGGVDTQYF. The CDR3 region has the DNA TGCGCCAGCAGCCTGACTAGCGGGAGAGGGGGGGGTGTGGATACGCAGTATTTT.

The V call is TRBV28, the J call TRBJ2-2; TRBD1 agrees at 7 bases. The V gene's germline CDR1 is MDHEN and CDR2 SYDVKM. The J segment lost 5 bases and the V segment lost 7 bases, leaving 10 bases of the junction unmatched. The length of the CDR3 is 15 residues. The CDR3 protein is CASILQGIGTGELFF. The CDR3 DNA follows: TGTGCCAGCATTCTACAGGGGATTGGGACCGGGGAGCTGTTTTTT.

CDR3 nucleotide sequence: TGTGCCAGCAGCTTAGGTCGTCCAGAAGGGAAGTTCTTC. Residues: CASSLGRPEGKFF. The chain recombines TRBV7-2 with TRBJ2-1; no reliable D call. Trimming removed 1 base at V and 14 bases at J, with 15 bases between. Germline assignment: CDR1 SGHTA and CDR2 FQGNSA. The CDR3 sequence is 13 residues long.

This rearrangement joins TRBV28 to TRBJ2-7, with D perhaps given as TRBD1 or TRBD2 (5 bases each). V lost 6 bases, J lost 4 bases, and 22 bases lay in between. The length of the CDR3 is 16 residues. Germline loops: CDR1 MDHEN, CDR2 SYDVKM. The CDR3 DNA is TGTGCCAGCAGCCTAAAGATGGGCAGTGGGGGTTACGAGCAGTACTTC. Its translation is CASSLKMGSGGYEQYF.

This clone has a single count. In nucleotides, the CDR3 is TGTGCCAGCAGCTTATTTTCCCCACCCACAGATACGCAGTATTTT. Its protein product is CASSLFSPPTDTQYF. This chain links TRBV11-2 with TRBJ2-3; D remains unclear. From germline, CDR1 is SGHAT and CDR2 FQNNGV. The V end was cut by 2 bases, the J end by 2 bases, with 11 bases between. The CDR3 loop spans 15 amino acids.

The V and J genes are TRBV29-1 and TRBJ2-5; a possible D gene is TRBD2 (6 bases). There are 12 residues in the CDR3. Germline V CDR1 and CDR2: SQVTM, ANQGSEA. V was pared by 7 bases and J by 5 bases, with 14 bases between. The CDR3: CSAPSGEETQYF. CDR3 coding DNA: TGCAGCGCCCCGTCGGGGGAGGAGACCCAGTACTTC. The complete variable domain, with remaining parts taken from reference TRBV29-1 and TRBJ2-5, reads SAVISQKPSRDICQRGTSLTIQCQVDSQVTMMFWYRQQPGQSLTLIATANQGSEATYESGFVIDKFPISRPNLTFSTLTVSNMSPEDSSIYLCSAPSGEETQYFGPGTRLLVL.

The V call is TRBV5-1, the J call TRBJ2-2, with D possibly TRBD1 on 6 matching bases. Germline lookup yields CDR1 SGHRS and CDR2 YFSETQ. The CDR3 totals 14 residues. The V end was cut by 4 bases, the J end by 7 bases, with 14 bases between. The CDR3 nucleotides are TGCGCCAGCAGCCAGGGGTCGGGGCACGGGGAGCTGTTTTTT. This encodes CASSQGSGHGELFF.

V usage is TRBV6-1 and J usage is TRBJ1-4; no clear D gene. The V gene lost 2 bases and the J gene lost 4 bases, with 5 bases spanning the gap. Germline V CDR1 and CDR2: MNHNS, SASEGT. The CDR3 contains 13 residues. The CDR3 reads CASSERLNEKLFF. The CDR3 DNA reads TGTGCCAGCAGTGAACGGCTTAATGAAAAACTGTTTTTT.

This chain uses TRBV2 with TRBJ2-7, with D unresolved. Germline CDR1 reads SNHLY; CDR2 reads FYNNEI. V lost 5 bases and J lost 6, with 14 bases in between. CDR3 length equals 13 residues. The DNA for the CDR3 is TGTGCCAGCAGTCTGGGGTTTCTCGGCGAGCAGTACTTC. This sequence encodes CASSLGFLGEQYF.

V gene TRBV14 combines with J gene TRBJ2-1; D remains ambiguous. The ends were cut back, 0 bases at V and 11 bases at J, with 8 bases in the middle. Germline-derived CDR1 and CDR2 are SGHDN and FVKESK. The CDR3 has 12 residues. This chain's CDR3 is CASSQDGRKQFF. The CDR3 DNA reads as TGTGCCAGCAGCCAAGACGGCAGGAAGCAGTTCTTC.

This clone has only one observation. Other DNA sequences in the sample encode the same CDR3. The chain combines TRBV28 with TRBJ1-4; the D gene is possibly TRBD1 (6 bases). Germline-derived CDR1 and CDR2 are MDHEN and SYDVKM. V was shortened by 3 bases and J by 7 bases, with 12 bases between the two germline ends. The CDR3 has 14 amino acids. The CDR3 coding sequence is TGTGCCAGCAGTTTCTCCAGGGGTGGTGAAAAACTGTTTTTT. Encoded protein: CASSFSRGGEKLFF.

This clone was counted a few times. V gene TRBV30 combines with J gene TRBJ1-1, with 7 nucleotides matching TRBD1. The CDR3 has 15 amino acids. The ends lost 0 bases at V and 1 base at J; junction bases unmatched: 5. Per germline, CDR1 GTSNPN and CDR2 SVGIG (reference sequence). The DNA for the CDR3 is TGTGCCTGGAGTGTTTTAGGGACAGCGAACACTGAAGCTTTCTTT. As protein: CAWSVLGTANTEAFF.

Concerning this clone: Other nucleotide sequences from this sample produce the same CDR3. The chain is built from TRBV5-1 and TRBJ1-1; 7 bases fit TRBD1. The CDR3 covers 12 residues. The V gene's germline CDR1 is SGHRS and CDR2 YFSETQ. Losses at the gene ends were 4 bases for V and 7 bases for J; bases not matched to a gene: 4. CDR3 sequence: CASSTGTVEAFF. In nucleotides, the CDR3 is TGCGCCAGCAGCACCGGGACAGTTGAAGCTTTCTTT.

The chain couples TRBV27 to TRBJ2-5, with 7 bases fitting TRBD1. Trimming at V came to 9 bases and at J to 5 bases, leaving 6 bases not matched to a gene. The CDR3 has 12 amino acids. Germline CDR1 reads MNHEY; CDR2 reads SMNVEV (reference sequence). The CDR3 sequence is CASSRGPETQYF. The DNA of the CDR3 is TGTGCCAGTTCGAGGGGGCCGGAGACCCAGTACTTC.

The V call is TRBV4-2, the J call TRBJ2-5, with TRBD1 matching over 12 bases. This CDR3 has 16 amino acids. Germline loops: CDR1 LGHNA, CDR2 YNFKEQ. Germline trimming cut 3 bases from V and 5 bases from J; bases unmatched to any gene: 7. DNA for the CDR3: TGTGCCAGCAGCCAGGCCGGGACAGGGGGCGGGGAGACCCAGTACTTC. Translated, it gives CASSQAGTGGGETQYF.

The CDR3 DNA reads TGTGCCAGCAGTTCGCCTGGGGAGCCCCAGCATTTT. This codes for CASSSPGEPQHF. V is TRBV28 and J is TRBJ1-5; D is unclear. Germline V gives CDR1 MDHEN, CDR2 SYDVKM. The ends were cut back, 4 bases at V and 8 bases at J, with 9 bases in the middle. CDR3 length: 12 amino acids.

On this clone itself: The sample has other DNA sequences that encode this CDR3 too. The chain recombines TRBV5-1 with TRBJ2-5; D remains ambiguous. V lost 0 bases, J lost 1 base, and 10 bases lay in between. Germline CDR1 and CDR2: SGHRS and YFSETQ. The CDR3 extends over 15 amino acids. The CDR3 DNA reads as TGCGCCAGCAGCTTGGGTTTAGATTTCCAAGAGACCCAGTACTTC. It translates to CASSLGLDFQETQYF.

The chain links TRBV19 to TRBJ1-1; the match to TRBD1 covers 9 bases. The trim removed 6 bases at V and 4 bases at J, leaving 6 bases unmatched. The CDR3 extends over 14 amino acids. CDR1 is LNHDA and CDR2 is SQIVND in the germline V gene (reference sequence). The CDR3: CASSQQGAGTEAFF. In nucleotides, the CDR3 is TGTGCCAGTAGCCAACAGGGGGCGGGCACTGAAGCTTTCTTT.

The chain is built from TRBV5-1 and TRBJ2-5; the D call may be TRBD1 or TRBD2 (6 bases each). The germline CDR1 and CDR2 sequences are SGHRS and YFSETQ. This CDR3 has 16 residues. V was shortened by 4 bases and J by 5 bases, with 21 bases between the two germline ends. Written as DNA, the CDR3 is TGCGCCAGCAGCGTAACCGGGACATCCCGGGGGGAGACCCAGTACTTC. Protein: CASSVTGTSRGETQYF.

The V call is TRBV5-1, the J call TRBJ2-1, with a weak D call TRBD1 (5 bases). The V end lost 4 bases, the J end lost 2 bases, and 13 bases lay between the germline ends. Per the germline V gene, CDR1 is SGHRS and CDR2 is YFSETQ. The CDR3 sequence is 15 residues long. CDR3 coding DNA: TGCGCCAGCAGCACCGACAGTAGGGCCTACAATGAGCAGTTCTTC. It specifies CASSTDSRAYNEQFF.

Comments on this clone: Other nucleotide sequences in the sample specify the same CDR3. The chain recombines TRBV27 with TRBJ2-5; D may correspond to TRBD1 or TRBD2 (6 bases each). This CDR3 spans 13 amino acids. Trimming removed 5 bases from V and 4 bases from J, with 11 bases in between. CDR1 is MNHEY and CDR2 is SMNVEV in the germline V gene (reference sequence). The CDR3 reads CASSPRGGETQYF. CDR3 bases: TGTGCCAGCAGTCCCAGGGGAGGAGAGACCCAGTACTTC.

The chain uses TRBV7-2 and TRBJ2-5; D is possibly TRBD1 (5 bases). This CDR3 contains 16 residues. Germline V CDR1 and CDR2: SGHTA, FQGNSA. Trimming shortened V by 0 bases and J by 2 bases, and 13 bases separated the two germline ends. CDR3 nucleotides: TGTGCCAGCAGCTTAGCCAGTCAGGGCCTACAAGAGACCCAGTACTTC. It encodes CASSLASQGLQETQYF.

This clone was picked up a small number of times. This sequence joins TRBV18 and TRBJ1-2; TRBD1 aligns across 7 bases. Germline CDR1 reads KGHSH; CDR2 reads LQKENI. J lost 6 bases, V lost 3 bases, and 10 bases had no gene match. The CDR3 totals 15 residues. Here the CDR3 DNA reads TGTGCCAGCTCACCGAGCAGGGTTCAGGGGGATGGCTACACCTTC. This codes for CASSPSRVQGDGYTF.